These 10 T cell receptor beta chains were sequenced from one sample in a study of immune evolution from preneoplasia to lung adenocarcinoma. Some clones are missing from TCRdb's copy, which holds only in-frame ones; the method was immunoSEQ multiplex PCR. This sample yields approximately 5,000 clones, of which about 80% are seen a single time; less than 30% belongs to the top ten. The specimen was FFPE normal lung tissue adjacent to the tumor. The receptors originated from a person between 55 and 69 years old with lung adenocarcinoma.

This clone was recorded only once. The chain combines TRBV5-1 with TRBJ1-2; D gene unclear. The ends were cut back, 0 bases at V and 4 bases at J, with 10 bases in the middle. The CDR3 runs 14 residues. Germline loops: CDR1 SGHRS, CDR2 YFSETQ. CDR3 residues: CASSLEGMVYGYTF. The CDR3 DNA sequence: TGCGCCAGCAGCTTGGAGGGAATGGTCTATGGCTACACCTTC.

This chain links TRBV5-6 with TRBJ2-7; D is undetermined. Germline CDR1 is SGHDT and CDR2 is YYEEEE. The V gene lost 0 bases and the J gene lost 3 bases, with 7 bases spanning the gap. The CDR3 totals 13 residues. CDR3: CASSLVTLYEQYF. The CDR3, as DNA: TGTGCCAGCAGCTTGGTCACCCTCTACGAGCAGTACTTC.

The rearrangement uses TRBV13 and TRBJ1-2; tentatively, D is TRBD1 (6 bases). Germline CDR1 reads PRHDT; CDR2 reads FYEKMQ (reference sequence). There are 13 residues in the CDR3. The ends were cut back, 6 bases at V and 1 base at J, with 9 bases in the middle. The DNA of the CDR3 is TGTGCCAGCAGTGTCAGGGGTAACTATGGCTACACCTTC. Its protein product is CASSVRGNYGYTF.

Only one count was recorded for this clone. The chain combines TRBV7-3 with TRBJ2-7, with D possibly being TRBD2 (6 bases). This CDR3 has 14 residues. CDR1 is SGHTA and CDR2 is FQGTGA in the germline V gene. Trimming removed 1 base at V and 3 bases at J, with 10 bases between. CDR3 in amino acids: CASSLMGGDYEQYF. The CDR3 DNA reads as TGTGCCAGCAGCTTAATGGGGGGAGACTACGAGCAGTACTTC.

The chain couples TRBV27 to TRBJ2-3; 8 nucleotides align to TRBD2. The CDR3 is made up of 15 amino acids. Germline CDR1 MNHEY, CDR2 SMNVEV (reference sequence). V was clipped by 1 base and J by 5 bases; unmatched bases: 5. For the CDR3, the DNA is TGTGCCAGCAGTTTATTCTTTCTAGCGGGAGATACGCAGTATTTT. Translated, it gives CASSLFFLAGDTQYF.

CDR3 DNA: TGTGCCAGCAAAACAGGGGGCGCAGATACGCAGTATTTT. This gives the protein CASKTGGADTQYF. The chain joins TRBV6-5 to TRBJ2-3, with TRBD1 matching over 9 bases. The V and J ends lost 7 bases and 4 bases, in that order; junction bases with no gene match: 3. Germline CDR1 is MNHEY and CDR2 is SVGAGI. The CDR3 extends over 13 amino acids.

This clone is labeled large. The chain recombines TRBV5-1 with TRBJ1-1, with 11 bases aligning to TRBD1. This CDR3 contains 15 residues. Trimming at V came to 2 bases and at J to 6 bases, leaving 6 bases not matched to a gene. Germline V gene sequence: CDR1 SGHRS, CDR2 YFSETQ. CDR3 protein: CASSLFGQGAAEAFF. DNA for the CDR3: TGCGCCAGCAGCTTATTTGGACAGGGGGCGGCTGAAGCTTTCTTT.

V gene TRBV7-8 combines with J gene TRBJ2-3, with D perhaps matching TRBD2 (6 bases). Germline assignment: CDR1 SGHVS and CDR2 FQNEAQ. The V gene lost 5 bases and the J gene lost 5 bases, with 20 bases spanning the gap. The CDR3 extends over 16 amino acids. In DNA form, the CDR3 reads TGTGCCAGCAGCCCCATGCGGACTACCGCTGGAGATACGCAGTATTTT. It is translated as CASSPMRTTAGDTQYF. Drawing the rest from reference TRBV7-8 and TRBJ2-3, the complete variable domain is GAGVSQSPRYKVAKRGQDVALRCDPISGHVSLFWYQQALGQGPEFLTYFQNEAQLDKSGLPSDRFFAERPEGSVSTLKIQRTQQEDSAVYLCASSPMRTTAGDTQYFGPGTRLTVL.

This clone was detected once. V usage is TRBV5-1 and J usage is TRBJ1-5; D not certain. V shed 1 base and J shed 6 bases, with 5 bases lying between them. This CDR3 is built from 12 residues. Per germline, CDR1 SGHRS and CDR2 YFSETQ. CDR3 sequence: CASSLSGQPQHF. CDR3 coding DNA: TGCGCCAGCAGCTTGTCGGGTCAGCCCCAGCATTTT.

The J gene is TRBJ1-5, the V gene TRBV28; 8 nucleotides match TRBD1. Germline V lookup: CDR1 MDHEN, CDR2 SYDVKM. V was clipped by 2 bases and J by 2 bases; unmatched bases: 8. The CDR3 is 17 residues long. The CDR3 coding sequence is TGTGCCAGCAGTTTACACCCGGACAGGGCCCGCAATCAGCCCCAGCATTTT. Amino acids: CASSLHPDRARNQPQHF.